This TCR beta chain stems from a study of cytomegalovirus exposure and HLA in healthy donors. The trim removed 10 bases at V and 4 bases at J, leaving 15 bases unmatched. CDR1 and CDR2 (germline): SNHLY, FYNNEI. This CDR3 spans 17 amino acids. The study's findings and limits: In a later analysis, an Asian-associated ancestry cluster reportedly showed fewer N-insertions than the approximately 700-donor mean. Reportedly, diagnosis of cytomegalovirus status by the classifier showed high specificity and sensitivity. Most subjects had HLA-A and HLA-B alleles reportedly predicted accurately by TCR beta sequences.

As concerns this clone: Its antigen is not known.

In the PCR, 60 Vbeta and 13 Jbeta primers were used. TCRdb's table, derived via immunoSEQ multiplex PCR, lists solely in-frame clones and lacks some. The table includes about 83,000 clones, around 81% detected once. The chain joins TRBV2 to TRBJ1-4; 10 positions match TRBD1. This TCR was recovered from a man younger than 35 in good health and CMV-seropositive. Sequenced: PBMCs. The CDR3 DNA is TGTGCCACTACACGGGAGGGACAGGGGTTCTATAATGAAAAACTGTTTTTT. Its translation is CATTREGQGFYNEKLFF.